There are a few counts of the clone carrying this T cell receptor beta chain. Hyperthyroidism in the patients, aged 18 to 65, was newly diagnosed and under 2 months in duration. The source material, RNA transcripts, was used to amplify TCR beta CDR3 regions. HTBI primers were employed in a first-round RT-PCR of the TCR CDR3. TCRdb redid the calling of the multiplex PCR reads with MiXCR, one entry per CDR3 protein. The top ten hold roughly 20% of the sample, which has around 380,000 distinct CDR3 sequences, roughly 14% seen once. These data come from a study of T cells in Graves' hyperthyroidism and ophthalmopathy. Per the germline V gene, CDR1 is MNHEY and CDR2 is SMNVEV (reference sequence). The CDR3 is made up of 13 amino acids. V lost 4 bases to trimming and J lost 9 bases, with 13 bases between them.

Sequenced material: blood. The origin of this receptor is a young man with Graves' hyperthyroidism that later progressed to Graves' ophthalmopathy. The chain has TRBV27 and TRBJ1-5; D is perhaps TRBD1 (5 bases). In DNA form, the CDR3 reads TGTGCCAGCAGTTATGGACGGGGGGGGCCCCAGCATTTT. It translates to CASSYGRGGPQHF.